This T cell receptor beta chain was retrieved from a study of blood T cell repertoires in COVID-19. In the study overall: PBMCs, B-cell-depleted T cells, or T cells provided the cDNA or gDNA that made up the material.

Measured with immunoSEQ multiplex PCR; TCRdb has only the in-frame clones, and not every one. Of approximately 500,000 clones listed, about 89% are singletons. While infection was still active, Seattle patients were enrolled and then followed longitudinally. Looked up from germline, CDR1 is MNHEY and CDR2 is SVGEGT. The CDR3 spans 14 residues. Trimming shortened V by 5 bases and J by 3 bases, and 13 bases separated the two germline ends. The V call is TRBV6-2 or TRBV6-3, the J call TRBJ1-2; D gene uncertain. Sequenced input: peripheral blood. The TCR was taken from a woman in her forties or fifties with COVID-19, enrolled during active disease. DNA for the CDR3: TGTGCCAGCAGTCAGCCTCGGAGGGACTATGGCTACACCTTC. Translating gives CASSQPRRDYGYTF.